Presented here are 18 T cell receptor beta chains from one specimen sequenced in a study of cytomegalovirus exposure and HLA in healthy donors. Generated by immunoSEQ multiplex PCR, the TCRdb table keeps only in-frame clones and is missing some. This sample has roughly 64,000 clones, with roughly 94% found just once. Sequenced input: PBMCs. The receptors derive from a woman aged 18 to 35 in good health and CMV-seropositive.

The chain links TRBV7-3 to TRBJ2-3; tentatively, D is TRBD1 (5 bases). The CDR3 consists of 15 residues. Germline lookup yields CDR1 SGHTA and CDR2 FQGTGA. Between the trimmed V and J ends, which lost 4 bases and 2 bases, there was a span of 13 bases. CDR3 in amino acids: CASSYRGQTTDTQYF. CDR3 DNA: TGTGCCAGCAGCTACAGAGGACAAACCACAGATACGCAGTATTTT.

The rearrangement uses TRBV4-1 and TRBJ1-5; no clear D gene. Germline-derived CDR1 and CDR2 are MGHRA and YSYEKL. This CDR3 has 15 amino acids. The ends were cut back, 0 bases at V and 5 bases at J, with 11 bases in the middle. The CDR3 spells CASSQDGPGDQPQHF. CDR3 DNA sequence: TGCGCCAGCAGCCAAGATGGGCCCGGGGATCAGCCCCAGCATTTT.

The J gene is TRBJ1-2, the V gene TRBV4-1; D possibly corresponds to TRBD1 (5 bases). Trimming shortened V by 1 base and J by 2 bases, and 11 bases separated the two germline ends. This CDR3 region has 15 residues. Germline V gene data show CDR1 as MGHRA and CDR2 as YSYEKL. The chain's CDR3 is CASSQAQEGNYGYTF. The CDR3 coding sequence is TGCGCCAGCAGCCAAGCACAGGAGGGGAACTATGGCTACACCTTC.

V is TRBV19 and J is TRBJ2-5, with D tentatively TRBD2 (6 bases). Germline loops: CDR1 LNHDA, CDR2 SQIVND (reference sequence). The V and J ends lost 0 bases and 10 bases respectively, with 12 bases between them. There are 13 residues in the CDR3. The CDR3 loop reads CASSIEEGLGQYF. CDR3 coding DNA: TGTGCCAGTAGTATAGAGGAGGGGTTAGGCCAGTACTTC.

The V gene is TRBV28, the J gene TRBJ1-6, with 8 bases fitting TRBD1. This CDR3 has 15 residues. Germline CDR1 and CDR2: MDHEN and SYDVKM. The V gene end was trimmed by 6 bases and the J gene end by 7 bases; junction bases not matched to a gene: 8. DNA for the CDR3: TGTGCCAGCAGGGCGAGACAGGGGTGGAATTCACCCCTCCACTTT. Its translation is CASRARQGWNSPLHF.

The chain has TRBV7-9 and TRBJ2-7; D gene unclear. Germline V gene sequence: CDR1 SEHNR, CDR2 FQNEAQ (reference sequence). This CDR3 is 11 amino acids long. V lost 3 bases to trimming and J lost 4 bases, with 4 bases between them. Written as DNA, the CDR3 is TGTGCCAGCAGCTTCGAGTACGAGCAGTACTTC. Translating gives CASSFEYEQYF.

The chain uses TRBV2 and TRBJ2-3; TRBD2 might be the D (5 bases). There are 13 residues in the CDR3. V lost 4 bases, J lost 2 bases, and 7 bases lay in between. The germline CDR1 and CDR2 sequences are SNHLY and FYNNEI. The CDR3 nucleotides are TGTGCCAGCAGTGCCGGGATCACAGATACGCAGTATTTT. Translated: CASSAGITDTQYF.

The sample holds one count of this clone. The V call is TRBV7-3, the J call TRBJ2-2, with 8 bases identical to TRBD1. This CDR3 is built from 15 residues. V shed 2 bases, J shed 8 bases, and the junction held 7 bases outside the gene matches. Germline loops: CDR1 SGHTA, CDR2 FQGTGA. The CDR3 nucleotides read TGTGCCAGCAGCTTAGAAGGACAGGGCAATGGGGAGCTGTTTTTT. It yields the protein CASSLEGQGNGELFF.

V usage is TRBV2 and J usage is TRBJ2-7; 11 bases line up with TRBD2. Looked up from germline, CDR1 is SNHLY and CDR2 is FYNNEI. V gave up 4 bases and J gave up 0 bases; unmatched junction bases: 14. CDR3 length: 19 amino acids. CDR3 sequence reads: CASSARRPLAGGSSYEQYF. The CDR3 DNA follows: TGTGCCAGCAGTGCCCGCCGACCTCTAGCGGGGGGTAGCTCCTACGAGCAGTACTTC.

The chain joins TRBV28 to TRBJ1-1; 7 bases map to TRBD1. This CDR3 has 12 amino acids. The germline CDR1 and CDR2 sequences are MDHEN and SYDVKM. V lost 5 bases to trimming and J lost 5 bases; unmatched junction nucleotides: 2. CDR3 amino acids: CASSMTGTEAFF. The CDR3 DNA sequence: TGTGCCAGCAGTATGACAGGGACTGAAGCTTTCTTT.

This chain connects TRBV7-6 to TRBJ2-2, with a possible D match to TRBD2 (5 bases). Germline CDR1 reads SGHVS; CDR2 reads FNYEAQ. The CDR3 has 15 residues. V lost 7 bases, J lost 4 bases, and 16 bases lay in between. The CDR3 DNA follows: TGTGCCAGCACCCGAGCGGTCCAGACCACCGGGGAGCTGTTTTTT. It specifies CASTRAVQTTGELFF.

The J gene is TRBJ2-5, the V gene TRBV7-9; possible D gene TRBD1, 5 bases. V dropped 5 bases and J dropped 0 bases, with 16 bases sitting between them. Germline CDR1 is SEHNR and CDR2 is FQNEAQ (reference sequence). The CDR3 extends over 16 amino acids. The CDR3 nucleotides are TGTGCCAGCAGCCCCCGGACATCCCTGTACCAAGAGACCCAGTACTTC. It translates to CASSPRTSLYQETQYF.

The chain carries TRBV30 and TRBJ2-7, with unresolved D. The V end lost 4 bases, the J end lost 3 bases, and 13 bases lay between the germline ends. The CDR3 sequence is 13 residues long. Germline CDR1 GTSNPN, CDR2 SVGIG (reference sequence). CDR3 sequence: CAWKSPPVYEQYF. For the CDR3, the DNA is TGTGCCTGGAAGAGTCCCCCGGTCTACGAGCAGTACTTC.

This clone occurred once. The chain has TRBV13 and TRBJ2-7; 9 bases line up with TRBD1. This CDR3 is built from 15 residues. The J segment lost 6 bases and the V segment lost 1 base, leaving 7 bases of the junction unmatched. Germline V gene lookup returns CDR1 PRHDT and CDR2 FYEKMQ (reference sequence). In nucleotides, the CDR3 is TGTGCCAGCAGCTTAGCCACAGGGGGCTCCGGCGAGCAGTACTTC. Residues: CASSLATGGSGEQYF.

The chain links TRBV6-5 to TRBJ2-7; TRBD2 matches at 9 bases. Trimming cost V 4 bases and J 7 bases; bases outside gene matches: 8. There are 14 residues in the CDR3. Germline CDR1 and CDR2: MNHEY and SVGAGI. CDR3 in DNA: TGTGCCAGCAGTTCCCGGGCGGGGGGGAGGGAGCAGTACTTC. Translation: CASSSRAGGREQYF.

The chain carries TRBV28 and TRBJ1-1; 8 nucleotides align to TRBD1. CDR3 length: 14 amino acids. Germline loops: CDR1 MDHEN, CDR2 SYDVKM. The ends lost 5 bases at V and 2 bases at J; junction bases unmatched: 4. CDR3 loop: CASSGGTGNTEAFF. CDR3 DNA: TGTGCCAGCAGTGGAGGGACAGGCAACACTGAAGCTTTCTTT.

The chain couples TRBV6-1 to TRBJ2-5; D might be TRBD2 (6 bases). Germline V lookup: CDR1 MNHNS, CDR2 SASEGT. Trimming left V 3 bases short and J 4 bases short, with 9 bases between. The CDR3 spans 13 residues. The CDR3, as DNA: TGTGCCAGCAGTGACTGGGACTTAGAGACCCAGTACTTC. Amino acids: CASSDWDLETQYF.

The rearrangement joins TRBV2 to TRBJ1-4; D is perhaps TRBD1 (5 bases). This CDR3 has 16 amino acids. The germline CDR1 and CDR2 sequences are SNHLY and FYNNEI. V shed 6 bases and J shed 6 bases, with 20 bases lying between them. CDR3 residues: CASSGGMPVTDEKLFF. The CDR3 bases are TGTGCCAGCAGCGGGGGGATGCCAGTCACGGATGAAAAACTGTTTTTT. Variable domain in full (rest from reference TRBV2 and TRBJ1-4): EPEVTQTPSHQVTQMGQEVILRCVPISNHLYFYWYRQILGQKVEFLVSFYNNEISEKSEIFDDQFSVERPDGSNFTLKIRSTKLEDSAMYFCASSGGMPVTDEKLFFGSGTQLSVL.